Included here is one T cell receptor (beta chain) sequence, with context. Its specificity is not known. V trimming: 3 bases; J trimming: 0 bases; junction bases outside the gene matches: 4. Germline loops: CDR1 KGHSH, CDR2 LQKENI. The CDR3 is 16 residues long. Survey-level immunoSEQ v3.0 assays were run. Sequencing was performed with immunoSEQ multiplex PCR; in TCRdb, only in-frame clones are kept and a portion is missing. Seen here are under 50,000 clones, 85% observed once, and the top ten hold about 5.7%. This sample was taken from a study of long-term antiretroviral therapy in people with HIV. Treatment locations for all participants with HIV were in the United States. The study's findings and limits: Those clones which expanded before ART made up the dominant part of the repertoire at all time points.

The sample was unsorted PBMCs, taken 3.1 years after starting antiretroviral therapy. This clonotype was sampled from a woman aged 45-65 years with HIV. The V gene is TRBV18, the J gene TRBJ2-3; 9 bases agree with TRBD2. CDR3 region: CASSPLAGSSTDTQYF. DNA of the CDR3: TGTGCCAGCTCACCTCTAGCGGGGTCTAGCACAGATACGCAGTATTTT.